A selection of T cell receptor beta chains follows, all from one sample in a study of cytomegalovirus exposure and HLA in healthy donors. TCRdb's copy holds only in-frame clones and misses some; the assay was immunoSEQ multiplex PCR. The table shows about 65,000 clones, with about 91% occurring only once. Input material: PBMCs. These receptors all come from a woman aged 18-29 years in good health and CMV-seronegative. Each CDR3 is given with its conserved first and last residue. Fields, in order: V gene, D gene, J gene, clone size, CDR3 protein, CDR3 DNA. D genes are given only for firm matches. Clone size, where shown, is once, few, many, or a class for clones that have expanded.

>TRBV28|NA|TRBJ1-2|NA
CASSLGGMISGYTF
TGTGCCAGCAGTTTGGGAGGGATGATATCCGGCTACACCTTC
>TRBV9|NA|TRBJ2-1|few
CASSGEVQGLMQFF
TGTGCCAGCAGCGGTGAGGTCCAGGGGCTAATGCAGTTCTTC
>TRBV7-4|NA|TRBJ1-4|few
CASSLARPGANEKLFF
TGTGCCAGCAGCTTAGCTAGGCCAGGGGCTAATGAAAAACTGTTTTTT
>TRBV2|NA|TRBJ1-1|once
CASNPTRTEAFF
TGTGCCAGCAATCCAACGAGGACTGAAGCTTTCTTT
>TRBV6-1|NA|TRBJ2-7|NA
CASSGRAGLYEQYF
TGTGCCAGCAGTGGGAGGGCCGGACTCTACGAGCAGTACTTC
>TRBV21-1|NA|TRBJ2-2|NA
CASSKEGLASNTGELFF
TGTGCCAGCAGCAAAGAGGGACTAGCGTCGAACACCGGGGAGCTGTTTTTT
>TRBV9|NA|TRBJ1-1|NA
CASSVGASGTEAFF
TGTGCCAGCAGCGTGGGGGCGAGTGGGACTGAAGCTTTCTTT
>TRBV6-1|TRBD1|TRBJ1-5|NA
CASSRTGASDQPQHF
TGTGCCAGCAGCAGAACAGGGGCCAGCGATCAGCCCCAGCATTTT
>TRBV11-3|NA|TRBJ2-7|NA
CASSLGTFYEQYF
TGTGCCAGCAGCTTGGGGACTTTCTACGAGCAGTACTTC
>TRBV7-9|NA|TRBJ2-5|NA
CASSSRRVRVLGTQYF
TGTGCCAGCAGCTCCCGGAGGGTTCGCGTCTTAGGGACCCAGTACTTC
>TRBV5-1|NA|TRBJ1-2|NA
CASSSYAAAPVDGYTF
TGCGCCAGCAGCTCCTATGCCGCGGCCCCGGTGGATGGCTACACCTTC
>TRBV28|NA|TRBJ1-1|few
CASAHSSTEAFF
TGTGCCAGCGCCCATTCGAGCACTGAAGCTTTCTTT
>TRBV21-1|NA|TRBJ2-3|NA
CASSKGADTSTDTQYF
TGTGCCAGCAGCAAAGGAGCCGATACTAGCACAGATACGCAGTATTTT
>TRBV5-6|NA|TRBJ2-7|NA
CASSLTRGYEQYF
TGTGCCAGCAGCTTGACCAGGGGTTACGAGCAGTACTTC
>TRBV27|NA|TRBJ1-5|once
CASSSWSGQPQHF
TGTGCCAGCAGTTCATGGTCGGGGCAGCCCCAGCATTTT
>TRBV7-9|NA|TRBJ1-2|once
CASTSRAAYGYTF
TGTGCCAGCACCTCGAGGGCTGCATATGGCTACACCTTC
>TRBV7-2|NA|TRBJ2-1|NA
CASSPGDSRSYNEQFF
TGTGCCAGCAGCCCGGGAGATTCCCGCTCCTACAATGAGCAGTTCTTC
>TRBV9|NA|TRBJ1-5|NA
CASSTGTDFNQPQHF
TGTGCCAGCAGCACCGGGACTGATTTCAATCAGCCCCAGCATTTT
>TRBV4-1|NA|TRBJ1-1|NA
CASSPDRGMNTEAFF
TGCGCCAGCAGCCCTGACCGGGGGATGAACACTGAAGCTTTCTTT
>TRBV9|NA|TRBJ1-5|NA
CASSVPGGVGQPQHF
TGTGCCAGCAGCGTTCCGGGAGGGGTAGGGCAGCCCCAGCATTTT
>TRBV6-1|NA|TRBJ2-7|NA
CASSEVASGEQYF
TGTGCCAGCAGTGAAGTGGCTAGTGGCGAGCAGTACTTC
>TRBV11-2|TRBD1|TRBJ2-7|NA
CASSFERGRSGYEQYF
TGTGCCAGCAGCTTCGAGAGGGGGCGCAGTGGCTACGAGCAGTACTTC
>TRBV15|TRBD2|TRBJ2-7|NA
CATSRTGTSGKYEQYF
TGTGCCACCAGCAGGACTGGGACTAGCGGGAAGTACGAGCAGTACTTC
>TRBV19|TRBD1|TRBJ1-5|NA
CASSTINRGQGSNQPQHF
TGTGCCAGTAGTACGATTAACCGTGGACAGGGTAGCAATCAGCCCCAGCATTTT
>TRBV28|NA|TRBJ1-6|NA
CASRTQGVGNSPLHF
TGTGCCAGCAGGACCCAGGGTGTGGGGAATTCACCCCTCCACTTT
>TRBV27|TRBD1|TRBJ1-2|NA
CASSPTDRFNYGYTF
TGTGCCAGCAGCCCCACGGACAGGTTTAACTATGGCTACACCTTC
>TRBV5-5|TRBD2|TRBJ2-3|NA
CASSLLAGVSDTQYF
TGTGCCAGCAGCTTGTTAGCGGGGGTTTCAGATACGCAGTATTTT
>TRBV4-3|NA|TRBJ2-5|NA
CASSSHRELWGETQYF
TGCGCCAGCAGCTCCCACCGGGAGCTGTGGGGGGAGACCCAGTACTTC
>TRBV7-2|NA|TRBJ2-5|NA
CASSRTRVWETQYF
TGTGCCAGCAGCCGGACCAGGGTATGGGAGACCCAGTACTTC
>TRBV28|NA|TRBJ1-4|NA
CASRHPIELLGSEKLFF
TGTGCCAGCAGACACCCCATAGAACTGTTGGGGAGCGAAAAACTGTTTTTT
>TRBV28|NA|TRBJ2-3|NA
CASSLTPAAPPTDTQYF
TGTGCCAGCAGTCTAACCCCAGCGGCCCCCCCCACAGATACGCAGTATTTT
>TRBV6-5|TRBD1|TRBJ1-6|NA
CASSYSGTGASPLHF
TGTGCCAGCAGTTACTCCGGGACAGGGGCTTCACCCCTCCACTTT
>TRBV28|NA|TRBJ1-2|NA
CASSPPGGGALYGYTF
TGTGCCAGCAGTCCCCCTGGGGGGGGCGCTCTCTATGGCTACACCTTC
>TRBV7-2|NA|TRBJ1-2|NA
CASSSGTSNYGYTF
TGTGCCAGCAGCTCGGGGACATCTAACTATGGCTACACCTTC
>TRBV30|TRBD1|TRBJ1-5|NA
CAWSGLGTGGSRQPQHF
TGTGCCTGGAGCGGATTAGGGACAGGAGGCTCTAGACAGCCCCAGCATTTT
>TRBV4-3|NA|TRBJ1-1|NA
CASSQYRVGTEAFF
TGCGCCAGCAGCCAATACAGGGTGGGGACTGAAGCTTTCTTT
>TRBV13|TRBD2|TRBJ2-7|NA
CASSSSLAAYEQYF
TGTGCCAGCAGCTCCTCTCTAGCGGCCTACGAGCAGTACTTC
>TRBV10-3|NA|TRBJ1-1|NA
CAISEYGGRAFF
TGTGCCATCAGTGAATATGGAGGGAGAGCTTTCTTT
>TRBV2|TRBD1|TRBJ1-6|NA
CASRGQPNSPLHF
TGTGCCAGCAGGGGACAGCCTAATTCACCCCTCCACTTT
>TRBV25-1|TRBD1|TRBJ1-1|NA
CASRDRGQPEAFF
TGTGCCAGCCGAGACAGGGGGCAGCCTGAAGCTTTCTTT
>TRBV5-1|TRBD1|TRBJ2-4|NA
CASSFVGQAPKNIQYF
TGCGCCAGCAGCTTCGTTGGACAGGCACCAAAAAACATTCAGTACTTC
>TRBV30|NA|TRBJ2-7|NA
CVWSPGDSEQYF
TGTGTCTGGAGTCCGGGGGACAGCGAGCAGTACTTC
>TRBV18|TRBD1|TRBJ2-7|NA
CASSPVARGMGEQYF
TGTGCCAGCTCACCGGTTGCCAGGGGGATGGGGGAGCAGTACTTC
>TRBV28|TRBD2|TRBJ2-7|NA
CASRDSGIRGEQYF
TGTGCCAGCAGGGATAGCGGGATACGCGGCGAGCAGTACTTC
>TRBV25-1|TRBD1|TRBJ2-3|NA
CASSELGDSPLGTDTQYF
TGTGCCAGCAGTGAATTGGGGGACAGTCCCCTGGGGACAGATACGCAGTATTTT
>TRBV28|NA|TRBJ2-5|NA
CASSLWAQGETQYF
TGTGCCAGCAGTTTATGGGCCCAGGGGGAGACCCAGTACTTC